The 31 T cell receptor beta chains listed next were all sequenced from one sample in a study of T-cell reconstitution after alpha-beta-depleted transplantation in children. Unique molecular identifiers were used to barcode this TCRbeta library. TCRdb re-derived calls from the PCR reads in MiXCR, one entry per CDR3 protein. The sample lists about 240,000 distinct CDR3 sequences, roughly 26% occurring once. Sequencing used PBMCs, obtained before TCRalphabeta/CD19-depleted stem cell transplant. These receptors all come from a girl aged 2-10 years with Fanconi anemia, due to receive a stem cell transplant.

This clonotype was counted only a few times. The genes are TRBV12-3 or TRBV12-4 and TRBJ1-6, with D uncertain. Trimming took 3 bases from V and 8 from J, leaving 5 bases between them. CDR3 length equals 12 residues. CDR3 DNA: TGTGCCAGCAGTTTCGATGATTCACCCCTCCACTTT. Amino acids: CASSFDDSPLHF.

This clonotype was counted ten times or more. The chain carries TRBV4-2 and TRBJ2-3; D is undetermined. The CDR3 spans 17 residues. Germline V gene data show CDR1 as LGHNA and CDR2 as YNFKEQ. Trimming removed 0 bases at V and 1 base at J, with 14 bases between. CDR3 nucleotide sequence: TGTGCCAGCAGCCAAGATTTGGGTGTTGGACGCACAGATACGCAGTATTTT. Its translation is CASSQDLGVGRTDTQYF.

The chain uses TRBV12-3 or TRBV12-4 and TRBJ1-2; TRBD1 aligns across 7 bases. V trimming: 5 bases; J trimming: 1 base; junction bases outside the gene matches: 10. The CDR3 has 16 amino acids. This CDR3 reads CASSPWDSIVNYGYTF. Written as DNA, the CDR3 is TGTGCCAGCAGTCCCTGGGACAGCATCGTTAACTATGGCTACACCTTC.

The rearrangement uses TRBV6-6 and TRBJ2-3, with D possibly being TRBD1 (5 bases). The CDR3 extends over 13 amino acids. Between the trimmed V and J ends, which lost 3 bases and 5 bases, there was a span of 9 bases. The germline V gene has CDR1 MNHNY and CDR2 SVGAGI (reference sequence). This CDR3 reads CASSYKGEDTQYF. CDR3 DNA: TGTGCCAGCAGTTATAAAGGGGAAGATACGCAGTATTTT.

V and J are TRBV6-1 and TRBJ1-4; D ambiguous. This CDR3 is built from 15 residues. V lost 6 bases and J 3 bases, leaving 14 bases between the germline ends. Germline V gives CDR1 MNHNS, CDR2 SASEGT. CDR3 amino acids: CASSPPGRANEKLFF. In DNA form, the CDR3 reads TGTGCCAGCAGCCCTCCGGGTCGGGCTAATGAAAAACTGTTTTTT.

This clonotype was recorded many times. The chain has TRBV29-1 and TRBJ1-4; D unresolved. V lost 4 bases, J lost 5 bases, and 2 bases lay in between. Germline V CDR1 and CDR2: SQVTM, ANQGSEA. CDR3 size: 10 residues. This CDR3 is CSVGNEKLFF. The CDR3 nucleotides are TGCAGCGTTGGGAATGAAAAACTGTTTTTT.

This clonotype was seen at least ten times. The CDR3 spells CASSPEGEGSYNSPLHF. CDR3 DNA: TGTGCCAGCAGCCCCGAAGGGGAGGGGAGCTATAATTCACCCCTCCACTTT. The chain is built from TRBV4-2 and TRBJ1-6; D may be TRBD1 (5 bases). The CDR3 sequence is 17 residues long. V lost 4 bases and J 3 bases, leaving 16 bases between the germline ends. Germline V gene data show CDR1 as LGHNA and CDR2 as YNFKEQ.

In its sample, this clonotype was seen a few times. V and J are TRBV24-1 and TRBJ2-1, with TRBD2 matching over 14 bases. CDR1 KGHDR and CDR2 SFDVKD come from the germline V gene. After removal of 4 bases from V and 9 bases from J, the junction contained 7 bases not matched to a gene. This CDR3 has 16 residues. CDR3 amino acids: CATSEPGTSGSGEQFF. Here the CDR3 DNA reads TGTGCCACCAGTGAGCCCGGGACTAGCGGGAGCGGTGAGCAGTTCTTC.

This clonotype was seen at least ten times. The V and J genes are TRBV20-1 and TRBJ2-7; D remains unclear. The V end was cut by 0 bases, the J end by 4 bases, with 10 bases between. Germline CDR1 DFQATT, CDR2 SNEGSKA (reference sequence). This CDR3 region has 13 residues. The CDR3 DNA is TGCAGTGCTAGAGATTCGACATTATACGAGCAGTACTTC. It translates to CSARDSTLYEQYF.

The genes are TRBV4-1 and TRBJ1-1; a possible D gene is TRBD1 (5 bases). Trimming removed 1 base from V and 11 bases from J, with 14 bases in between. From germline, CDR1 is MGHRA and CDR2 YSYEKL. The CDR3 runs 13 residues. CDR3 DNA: TGCGCCAGCAGCCAAGTCCTAGGGGTGTCGGCTTTCTTT. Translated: CASSQVLGVSAFF.

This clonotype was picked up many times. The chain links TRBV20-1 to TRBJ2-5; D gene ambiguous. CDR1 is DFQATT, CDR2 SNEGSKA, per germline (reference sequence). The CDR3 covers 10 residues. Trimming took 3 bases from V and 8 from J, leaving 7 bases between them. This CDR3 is CSASHRTQYF. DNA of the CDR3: TGCAGTGCTAGTCACCGTACCCAGTACTTC.

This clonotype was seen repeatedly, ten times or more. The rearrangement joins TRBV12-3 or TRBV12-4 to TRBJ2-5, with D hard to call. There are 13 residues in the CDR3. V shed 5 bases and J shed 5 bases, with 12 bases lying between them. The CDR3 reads CASSTLVLETQYF. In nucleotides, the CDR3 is TGTGCCAGCAGTACCCTAGTTCTGGAGACCCAGTACTTC.

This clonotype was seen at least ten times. The CDR3 loop reads CSAWGDTEAFF. The CDR3 nucleotides are TGCAGTGCTTGGGGGGACACTGAAGCTTTCTTT. The rearrangement links TRBV20-1 to TRBJ1-1; D may be TRBD1 (5 bases). In germline, CDR1 is DFQATT, CDR2 SNEGSKA (reference sequence). The V end was cut by 5 bases, the J end by 3 bases, with 7 bases between. The CDR3 is 11 residues long.

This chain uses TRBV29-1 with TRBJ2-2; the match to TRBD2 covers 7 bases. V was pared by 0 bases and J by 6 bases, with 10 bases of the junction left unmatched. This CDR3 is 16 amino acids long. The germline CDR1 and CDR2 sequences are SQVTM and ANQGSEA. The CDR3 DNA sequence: TGCAGCGTTGAAGATGTAAGCGGGAAGGTTCCCGGGGAGCTGTTTTTT. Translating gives CSVEDVSGKVPGELFF.

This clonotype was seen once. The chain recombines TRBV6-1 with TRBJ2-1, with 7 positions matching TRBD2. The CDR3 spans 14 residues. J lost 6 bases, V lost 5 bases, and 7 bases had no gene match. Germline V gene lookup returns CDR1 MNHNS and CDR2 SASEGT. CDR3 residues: CASSKSRGVNEQFF. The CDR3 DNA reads TGTGCCAGCAGTAAATCTCGGGGGGTCAATGAGCAGTTCTTC.

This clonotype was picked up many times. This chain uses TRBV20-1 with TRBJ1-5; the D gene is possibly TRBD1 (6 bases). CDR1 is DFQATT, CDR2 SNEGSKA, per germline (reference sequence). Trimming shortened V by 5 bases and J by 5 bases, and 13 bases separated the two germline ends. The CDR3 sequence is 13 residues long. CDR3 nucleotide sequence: TGCAGTGCTGACGACAGGTGGGATCAGCCCCAGCATTTT. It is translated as CSADDRWDQPQHF.

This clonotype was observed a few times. The CDR3 nucleotides are TGCAGCGCCCGACAGGGGGACTATGGCTACACCTTC. As protein: CSARQGDYGYTF. The V and J genes are TRBV29-1 and TRBJ1-2; 9 bases fit TRBD1. In germline, CDR1 is SQVTM, CDR2 ANQGSEA. Germline trimming cut 7 bases from V and 3 bases from J; bases unmatched to any gene: 3. The CDR3 is made up of 12 amino acids.

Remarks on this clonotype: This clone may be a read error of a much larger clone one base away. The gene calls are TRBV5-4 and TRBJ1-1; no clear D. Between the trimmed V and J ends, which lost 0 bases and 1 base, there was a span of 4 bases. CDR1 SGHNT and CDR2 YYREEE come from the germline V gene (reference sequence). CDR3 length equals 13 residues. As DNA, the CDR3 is TGTGCCAGCAGCTTGGACACGAACACTGAAGCTTTCTTT. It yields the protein CASSLDTNTEAFF.

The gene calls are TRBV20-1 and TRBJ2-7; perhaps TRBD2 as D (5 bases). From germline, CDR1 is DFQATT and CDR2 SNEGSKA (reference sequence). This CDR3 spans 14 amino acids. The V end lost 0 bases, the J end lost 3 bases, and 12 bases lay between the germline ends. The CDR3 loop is CSARDSLEGYEQYF. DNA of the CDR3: TGCAGTGCTAGAGATAGTCTTGAGGGCTACGAGCAGTACTTC.

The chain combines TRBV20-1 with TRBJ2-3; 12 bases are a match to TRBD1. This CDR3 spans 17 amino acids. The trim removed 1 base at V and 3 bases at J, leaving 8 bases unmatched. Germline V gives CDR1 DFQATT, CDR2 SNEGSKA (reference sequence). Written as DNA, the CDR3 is TGCAGTGCTAGAGGTCGGGGACAGGGGGCTCGTACAGATACGCAGTATTTT. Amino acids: CSARGRGQGARTDTQYF.

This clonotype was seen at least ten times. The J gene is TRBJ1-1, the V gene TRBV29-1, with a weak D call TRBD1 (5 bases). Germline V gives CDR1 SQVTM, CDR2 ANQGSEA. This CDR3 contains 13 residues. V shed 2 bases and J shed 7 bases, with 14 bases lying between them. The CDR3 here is CSVERWAGSEAFF. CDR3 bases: TGCAGCGTTGAAAGGTGGGCAGGGAGTGAAGCTTTCTTT.

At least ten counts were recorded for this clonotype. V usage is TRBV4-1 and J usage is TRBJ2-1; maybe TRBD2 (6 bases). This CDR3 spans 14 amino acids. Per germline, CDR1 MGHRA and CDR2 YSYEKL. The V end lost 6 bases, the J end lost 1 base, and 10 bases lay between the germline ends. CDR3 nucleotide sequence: TGCGCCAGCAGGCCGGGAGTATCCTACAATGAGCAGTTCTTC. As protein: CASRPGVSYNEQFF.

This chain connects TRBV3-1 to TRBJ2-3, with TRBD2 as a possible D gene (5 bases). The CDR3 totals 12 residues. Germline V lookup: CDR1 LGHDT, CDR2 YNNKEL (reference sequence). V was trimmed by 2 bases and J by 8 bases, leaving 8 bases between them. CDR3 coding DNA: TGTGCCAGCAGCCAAACTAGTTTTACGCAGTATTTT. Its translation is CASSQTSFTQYF.

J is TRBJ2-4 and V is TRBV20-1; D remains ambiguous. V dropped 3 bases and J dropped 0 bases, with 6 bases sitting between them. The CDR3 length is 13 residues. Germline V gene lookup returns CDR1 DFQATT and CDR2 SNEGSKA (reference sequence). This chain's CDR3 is CSASRTAKNIQYF. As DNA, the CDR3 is TGCAGTGCTAGTAGGACAGCCAAAAACATTCAGTACTTC.

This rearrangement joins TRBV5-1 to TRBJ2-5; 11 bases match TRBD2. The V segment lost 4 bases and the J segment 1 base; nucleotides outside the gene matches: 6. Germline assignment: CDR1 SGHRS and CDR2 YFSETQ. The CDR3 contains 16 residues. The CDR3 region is CASSPRLAGPQETQYF. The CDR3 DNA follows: TGCGCCAGCAGCCCAAGACTAGCGGGACCCCAAGAGACCCAGTACTTC.

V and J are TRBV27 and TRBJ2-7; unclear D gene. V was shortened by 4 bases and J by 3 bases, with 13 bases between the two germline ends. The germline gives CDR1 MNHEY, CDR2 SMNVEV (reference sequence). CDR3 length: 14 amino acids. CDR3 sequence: CASSWGTGGYEQYF. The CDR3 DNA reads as TGTGCCAGCAGTTGGGGAACGGGCGGCTACGAGCAGTACTTC.

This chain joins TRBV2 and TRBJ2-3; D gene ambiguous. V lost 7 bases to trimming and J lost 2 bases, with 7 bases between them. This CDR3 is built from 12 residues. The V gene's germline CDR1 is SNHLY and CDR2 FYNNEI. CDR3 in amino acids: CASKGDTDTQYF. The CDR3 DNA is TGTGCCAGCAAAGGAGACACAGATACGCAGTATTTT.

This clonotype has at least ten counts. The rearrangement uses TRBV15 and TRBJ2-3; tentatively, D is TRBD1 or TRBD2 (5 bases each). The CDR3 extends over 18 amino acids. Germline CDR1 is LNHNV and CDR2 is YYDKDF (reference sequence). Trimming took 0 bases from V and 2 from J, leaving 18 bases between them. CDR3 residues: CATSRDFQPIGTTDTQYF. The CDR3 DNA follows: TGTGCCACCAGCAGAGATTTCCAACCTATAGGGACCACAGATACGCAGTATTTT.

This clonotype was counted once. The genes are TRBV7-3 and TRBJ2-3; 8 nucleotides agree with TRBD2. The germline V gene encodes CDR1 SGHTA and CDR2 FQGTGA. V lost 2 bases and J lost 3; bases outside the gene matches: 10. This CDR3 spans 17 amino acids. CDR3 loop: CASSLGAPAGVTDTQYF. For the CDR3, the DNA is TGTGCCAGCAGCTTAGGAGCCCCAGCGGGAGTAACAGATACGCAGTATTTT.

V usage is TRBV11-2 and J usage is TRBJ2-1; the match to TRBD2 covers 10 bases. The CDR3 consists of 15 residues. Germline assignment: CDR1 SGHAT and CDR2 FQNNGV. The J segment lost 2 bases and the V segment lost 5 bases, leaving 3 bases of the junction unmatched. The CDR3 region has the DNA TGTGCCAGCAGCCTTACTAGCGGGGCCTACAATGAGCAGTTCTTC. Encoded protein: CASSLTSGAYNEQFF.

CDR3 sequence: CASSYYFSGGAGHSYNEQFF. Written as DNA, the CDR3 is TGTGCCAGCAGTTACTACTTTAGCGGGGGGGCCGGCCACTCCTACAATGAGCAGTTCTTC. The chain links TRBV6-2 or TRBV6-3 to TRBJ2-1; the match to TRBD2 covers 11 bases. The CDR3 runs 20 residues. V gave up 1 base and J gave up 0 bases; unmatched junction bases: 11. The germline CDR1 and CDR2 sequences are MNHEY and SVGEGT.